Described below is a single TCR beta chain sequence and its context. This CDR3 spans 12 amino acids. Germline V gives CDR1 LNHDA, CDR2 SQIVND (reference sequence). The sample originates from a study of monozygotic twins with inflammatory bowel disease. TCRdb reprocessed the 5' RACE reads, keeping one entry per CDR3 protein, no DNA. The sample includes approximately 300,000 distinct CDR3 sequences. The source material was blood. This clonotype originated in a human donor with ulcerative colitis or Crohn's disease, or a healthy co-twin of an affected twin (not recorded which). The chain carries TRBV19 and TRBJ2-1. The CDR3 protein is CASSISENEQFF.